Each of the 18 T cell receptor beta chains below was sequenced from the same sample in a study of T-cell memory formation after mild COVID-19. In TCRdb, the 5' RACE reads were re-called with MiXCR into one record per CDR3 protein. The sample has about 55,000 distinct CDR3 sequences; more than 9% are singletons. Sequenced material: PBMCs or a T cell subset sorted from them (not recorded which). Every receptor here comes from a man aged 18 to 29 who had mild COVID-19 (a few samples of this study predate the infection). Cell type and time point are not known.

The table lists this clonotype with a few counts. The V and J genes are TRBV6-5 and TRBJ2-2, with 8 bases aligning to TRBD1. There are 17 residues in the CDR3. Germline CDR1 reads MNHEY; CDR2 reads SVGAGI. Losses at the gene ends were 2 bases for V and 2 bases for J; bases not matched to a gene: 7. The CDR3 is CASSYPRDRYNTGELFF. DNA for the CDR3: TGTGCCAGCAGTTACCCCCGGGACAGGTACAACACCGGGGAGCTGTTTTTT.

With respect to this clonotype: Mismatch with germline at one junction end may stem from a read error. The chain combines TRBV11-1 with TRBJ2-1; perhaps TRBD2 as D (5 bases). This CDR3 spans 15 amino acids. Germline assignment: CDR1 SGHAT and CDR2 FQDESV (reference sequence). For the CDR3, the DNA is TGTGCCATCAGCTCGACTATCGGCTCCTACACTGAGCAGTTCTTC. Amino acids: CAISSTIGSYTEQFF.

At least ten counts were recorded for this clonotype. The chain combines TRBV12-3 or TRBV12-4 with TRBJ2-1; no reliable D call. V gave up 2 bases and J gave up 3 bases, with 8 bases separating them. The CDR3 has 14 residues. The CDR3: CASSLRRIYNEQFF. CDR3 in DNA: TGTGCCAGCAGTTTACGCCGGATCTACAATGAGCAGTTCTTC.

This clonotype was seen only a few times. This chain links TRBV7-2 with TRBJ1-5; D unresolved. From germline, CDR1 is SGHTA and CDR2 FQGNSA. The CDR3 is 15 amino acids. Trimming removed 1 base from V and 6 bases from J, with 13 bases in between. The CDR3 region has the DNA TGTGCCAGCAGCTTAGATTTAAGTTTAGGTCAGCCCCAGCATTTT. It encodes CASSLDLSLGQPQHF.

This clonotype was observed a handful of times. The chain is built from TRBV5-5 and TRBJ2-7; D not certain. CDR3 length equals 14 residues. The germline V gene has CDR1 SGHKS and CDR2 YYEKEE (reference sequence). V lost 1 base, J lost 1 base, and 9 bases lay in between. The CDR3 bases are TGTGCCAGCAGCTTGTTGTCTGCATCCTACGAGCAGTACGTC. Amino acids: CASSLLSASYEQYV.

Only a few counts were recorded for this clonotype. This rearrangement joins TRBV7-2 to TRBJ2-3; 11 nucleotides match TRBD1. Per the germline V gene, CDR1 is SGHTA and CDR2 is FQGNSA. This CDR3 is 16 amino acids long. V dropped 5 bases and J dropped 6; count of bases not matched to a gene: 10. The CDR3: CASSPSTGTGGDTQYF. In DNA, the CDR3 is TGTGCCAGCAGCCCGTCAACTGGGACAGGGGGGGATACGCAGTATTTT.

The V call is TRBV6-5, the J call TRBJ2-7; D gene unclear. CDR1 MNHEY and CDR2 SVGAGI come from the germline V gene. This CDR3 has 17 residues. Between the trimmed V and J ends, which lost 0 bases and 3 bases, there was a span of 18 bases. The CDR3 DNA sequence: TGTGCCAGCAGTTACTCCCCCGGACCGGCTGAACACTACGAGCAGTACTTC. It is translated as CASSYSPGPAEHYEQYF.

This clonotype was counted only a few times. The chain employs TRBV7-2 and TRBJ2-2, with TRBD1 identical over 8 bases. With 4 bases clipped from V and 7 bases from J, the junction kept 5 bases outside the gene matches. The CDR3 loop spans 14 amino acids. Germline V gene sequence: CDR1 SGHTA, CDR2 FQGNSA. In DNA form, the CDR3 reads TGTGCCAGCAGCTCGCAGGGGGCCGGCGGGGAGCTGTTTTTT. The encoded protein is CASSSQGAGGELFF.

This clonotype came up many times. The J gene is TRBJ2-1, the V gene TRBV28; 8 bases match TRBD2. CDR1 and CDR2 from the germline V gene are MDHEN and SYDVKM. The CDR3 loop spans 14 amino acids. V was pared by 7 bases and J by 4 bases, with 6 bases of the junction left unmatched. In nucleotides, the CDR3 is TGTGCCAGCACCTCCGGGGGGGGGTACAATGAGCAGTTCTTC. The encoded protein is CASTSGGGYNEQFF.

The CDR3: CASSLPAGATDTQYF. In nucleotides, the CDR3 is TGTGCCAGCAGCTTGCCCGCGGGGGCCACAGATACGCAGTATTTT. The chain employs TRBV5-6 and TRBJ2-3; maybe TRBD2 (7 bases). CDR1 and CDR2 (germline): SGHDT, YYEEEE. This CDR3 contains 15 residues. V lost 1 base and J lost 2, with 11 bases in between.

Only a few counts were recorded for this clonotype. The chain joins TRBV5-1 to TRBJ2-1, with D perhaps TRBD1 (5 bases). The V end lost 0 bases, the J end lost 4 bases, and 17 bases lay between the germline ends. The V gene's germline CDR1 is SGHRS and CDR2 YFSETQ. The CDR3 totals 17 residues. This CDR3 is CASSLATGGRMYNEQFF. CDR3 coding DNA: TGCGCCAGCAGCTTGGCCACAGGCGGTAGAATGTACAATGAGCAGTTCTTC.

The J gene is TRBJ2-7, the V gene TRBV7-9, with D possibly being TRBD1 (5 bases). V was cut by 6 bases and J by 4 bases, with 22 bases left in between. The CDR3 has 16 amino acids. Germline V gene sequence: CDR1 SEHNR, CDR2 FQNEAQ (reference sequence). CDR3 region: CASSHEVGALYYEQYF. Here the CDR3 DNA reads TGTGCCAGCAGTCACGAGGTTGGGGCCCTCTATTACGAGCAGTACTTC.

The chain has TRBV3-1 and TRBJ2-5; possibly TRBD1 for D (5 bases). Between the trimmed V and J ends, which lost 5 bases and 2 bases, there was a span of 15 bases. Germline V gives CDR1 LGHDT, CDR2 YNNKEL (reference sequence). The CDR3 loop spans 15 amino acids. The CDR3 region is CASSYGADPQETQYF. The CDR3 DNA reads as TGTGCCAGCAGCTATGGGGCTGACCCACAAGAGACCCAGTACTTC.

This clonotype was observed a few times. The chain recombines TRBV5-1 with TRBJ1-2; D uncertain. Germline CDR1 is SGHRS and CDR2 is YFSETQ. Trimming took off 4 bases at V and 6 bases at J, with 10 bases between the two ends. This CDR3 has 12 residues. The CDR3 spells CASSPVGDGYTF. DNA for the CDR3: TGCGCCAGCAGCCCTGTTGGGGATGGCTACACCTTC.

This clonotype appeared once. This chain links TRBV5-1 with TRBJ1-3; D remains ambiguous. Looked up from germline, CDR1 is SGHRS and CDR2 is YFSETQ. Trimming removed 4 bases from V and 8 bases from J, with 16 bases in between. This CDR3 comprises 14 residues. CDR3 coding DNA: TGCGCCAGCAGCCTGGGTCGAAAGGGAGACACCATATATTTT. Translating gives CASSLGRKGDTIYF.

This clonotype was found a few times. The chain carries TRBV7-9 and TRBJ2-7; perhaps TRBD2 as D (7 bases). Germline V gene data show CDR1 as SEHNR and CDR2 as FQNEAQ (reference sequence). V was cut by 1 base and J by 3 bases, with 16 bases left in between. The CDR3 extends over 16 amino acids. The CDR3 spells CASSLVSREGHYEQYV. The DNA for the CDR3 is TGTGCCAGCAGCTTAGTTTCCAGGGAGGGACACTACGAGCAGTACGTC.

The chain recombines TRBV7-2 with TRBJ1-2; unclear D gene. The CDR3 contains 12 residues. Germline V CDR1 and CDR2: SGHTA, FQGNSA. The germline V and J ends were trimmed by 5 bases and 3 bases, with 7 bases remaining between them. CDR3 DNA sequence: TGTGCCAGCAGCATGGACTACTATGGCTACACCTTC. It specifies CASSMDYYGYTF.

This clonotype came up many times. J is TRBJ2-3 and V is TRBV9; D tentatively fits TRBD1 or TRBD2 (5 bases each). Trimming took 1 base from V and 6 from J, leaving 9 bases between them. The CDR3 totals 13 residues. Per germline, CDR1 SGDLS and CDR2 YYNGEE. The CDR3 coding sequence is TGTGCCAGCAGCGTAAGCAGGGAGGATACGCAGTATTTT. Protein sequence: CASSVSREDTQYF.